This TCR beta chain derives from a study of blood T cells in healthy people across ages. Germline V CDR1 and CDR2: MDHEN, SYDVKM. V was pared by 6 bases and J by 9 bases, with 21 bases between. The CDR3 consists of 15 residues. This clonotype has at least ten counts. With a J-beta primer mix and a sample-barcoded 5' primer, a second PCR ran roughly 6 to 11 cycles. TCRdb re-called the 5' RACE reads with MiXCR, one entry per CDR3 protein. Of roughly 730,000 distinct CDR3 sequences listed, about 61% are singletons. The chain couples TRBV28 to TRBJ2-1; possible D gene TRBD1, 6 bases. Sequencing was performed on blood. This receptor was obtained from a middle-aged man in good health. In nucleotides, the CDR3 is TGTGCCAGCAGGAGCCCGGACAGCGACGTTGGTGAGCAGTTCTTC. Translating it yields CASRSPDSDVGEQFF.